This TCR beta chain was identified in a study of blood T cell repertoires in COVID-19. Across the whole study: Material from acute and convalescent COVID-19 was sourced from the United States, Italy and Spain.

The CDR3 runs to 17 residues. Per the germline V gene, CDR1 is SNHLY and CDR2 is FYNNEI. V gave up 6 bases and J gave up 7 bases; unmatched junction bases: 14. Individuals drawn from under 30 US areas were roughly 18 to 89 years old. Grouping used clinical history reported by participants in a survey and questionnaire. Authors' methods: Amplification with reference gene primers provided the estimates of nucleated cell counts. Generated by immunoSEQ multiplex PCR, the TCRdb table keeps only in-frame clones and is missing some. D and trimming were read from the DNA, whereas the V and J calls and clone size are those reported in that table. The sample lists more than 250,000 clones; around 90% were seen once.

The TCR comes from a woman aged 18-29 years with acute COVID-19. The sample consisted of PBMCs or T cells enriched from blood (not recorded which). The chain employs TRBV2 and TRBJ1-6; 8 bases match TRBD1. The CDR3 region has the DNA TGTGCCAGCAGCAAGGCATCCGCCGGGACAGGCAATTCACCCCTCCACTTT. Amino acid sequence: CASSKASAGTGNSPLHF.